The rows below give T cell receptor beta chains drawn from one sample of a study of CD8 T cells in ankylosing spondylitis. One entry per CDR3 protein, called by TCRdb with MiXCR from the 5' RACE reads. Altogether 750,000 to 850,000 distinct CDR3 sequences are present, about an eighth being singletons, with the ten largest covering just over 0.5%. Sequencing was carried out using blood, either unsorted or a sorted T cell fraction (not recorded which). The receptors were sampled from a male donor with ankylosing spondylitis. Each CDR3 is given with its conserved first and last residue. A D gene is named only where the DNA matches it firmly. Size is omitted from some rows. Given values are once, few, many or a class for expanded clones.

cdr3_aa: CASVERPYNEQFF
cdr3_nt: TGTGCCAGCGTGGAGCGCCCCTACAATGAGCAGTTCTTC
v_call: TRBV7-2
clone_size: .
cdr3_length: 13
d_call: .
j_call: TRBJ2-1

cdr3_aa: CASSPGTTNNEQFF
cdr3_nt: TGTGCCAGCAGTCCCGGGACTACCAACAATGAGCAGTTCTTC
v_call: TRBV6-1
clone_size: many
cdr3_length: 14
d_call: TRBD2
j_call: TRBJ2-1

cdr3_aa: CSARWGRSYNEQFF
cdr3_nt: TGCAGTGCCCGGTGGGGGAGGAGTTACAATGAGCAGTTCTTC
v_call: TRBV20-1
clone_size: .
cdr3_length: 14
d_call: .
j_call: TRBJ2-1

cdr3_aa: CASSYGTGHGYTF
cdr3_nt: TGCGCCAGCAGCTATGGGACAGGTCATGGCTACACCTTC
v_call: TRBV5-1
clone_size: .
cdr3_length: 13
d_call: TRBD1
j_call: TRBJ1-2

cdr3_aa: CASSVNEGANTGELFF
cdr3_nt: TGTGCCAGCAGCGTAAACGAGGGGGCGAACACCGGGGAGCTGTTTTTT
v_call: TRBV9
clone_size: few
cdr3_length: 16
d_call: .
j_call: TRBJ2-2

cdr3_aa: CASSLTPGNSPLHF
cdr3_nt: TGTGCCAGCAGCTTAACGCCAGGGAATTCACCCCTCCACTTT
v_call: TRBV7-3
clone_size: .
cdr3_length: 14
d_call: .
j_call: TRBJ1-6

cdr3_aa: CASSLDPADYYNEQFF
cdr3_nt: TGTGCCAGCAGCTTAGACCCAGCGGACTACTACAATGAGCAGTTCTTC
v_call: TRBV7-3
clone_size: .
cdr3_length: 16
d_call: .
j_call: TRBJ2-1

cdr3_aa: CSAHSSTGQETQYF
cdr3_nt: TGCAGCGCCCACAGCTCGACAGGCCAAGAGACCCAGTACTTC
v_call: TRBV29-1
clone_size: many
cdr3_length: 14
d_call: .
j_call: TRBJ2-5

cdr3_aa: CSAAPTDNYGYTF
cdr3_nt: TGCAGTGCCGCACCGACAGATAACTATGGCTACACCTTC
v_call: TRBV20-1
clone_size: .
cdr3_length: 13
d_call: .
j_call: TRBJ1-2

cdr3_aa: CATSDPRLAGYNEQFF
cdr3_nt: TGTGCCACCAGTGATCCCAGACTAGCGGGATACAATGAGCAGTTCTTC
v_call: TRBV24-1
clone_size: few
cdr3_length: 16
d_call: TRBD2
j_call: TRBJ2-1

cdr3_aa: CASSLDRVVTGELFF
cdr3_nt: TGCGCCAGCAGCTTGGACAGGGTGGTCACCGGGGAGCTGTTTTTT
v_call: TRBV5-1
clone_size: many
cdr3_length: 15
d_call: .
j_call: TRBJ2-2

cdr3_aa: CASSQDMGLAGEVMQYF
cdr3_nt: TGCGCCAGCAGCCAAGATATGGGACTAGCGGGGGAAGTGATGCAGTATTTT
v_call: TRBV4-3
clone_size: .
cdr3_length: 17
d_call: TRBD2
j_call: TRBJ2-3

cdr3_aa: CASRWTGGGSGANVLTF
cdr3_nt: TGTGCCAGCAGATGGACAGGGGGCGGGTCTGGGGCCAACGTCCTGACTTTC
v_call: TRBV6-1
clone_size: .
cdr3_length: 17
d_call: TRBD1
j_call: TRBJ2-6

cdr3_aa: CASRGTWGRGASYEQYF
cdr3_nt: TGTGCCAGCAGAGGGACGTGGGGACGGGGGGCCTCCTACGAGCAGTACTTC
v_call: TRBV6-1
clone_size: .
cdr3_length: 17
d_call: .
j_call: TRBJ2-7

cdr3_aa: CASSQGGFTEAFF
cdr3_nt: TGTGCCAGCAGCCAAGGTGGCTTCACTGAAGCTTTCTTT
v_call: TRBV3-1
clone_size: few
cdr3_length: 13
d_call: .
j_call: TRBJ1-1

cdr3_aa: CASSLKGGAAAFF
cdr3_nt: TGTGCCAGCAGCTTAAAAGGGGGCGCAGCAGCTTTCTTT
v_call: TRBV13
clone_size: .
cdr3_length: 13
d_call: TRBD1
j_call: TRBJ1-1

cdr3_aa: CASSLTGGSPLHF
cdr3_nt: TGTGCCAGCAGCCTTACAGGGGGGTCACCCCTCCACTTT
v_call: TRBV7-2
clone_size: many
cdr3_length: 13
d_call: TRBD1
j_call: TRBJ1-6

cdr3_aa: CASSSGGGEAFF
cdr3_nt: TGTGCCAGCAGCTCGGGTGGTGGGGAAGCTTTCTTT
v_call: TRBV11-2
clone_size: .
cdr3_length: 12
d_call: .
j_call: TRBJ1-1

cdr3_aa: CATSASVGEAFF
cdr3_nt: TGTGCCACCAGTGCCTCCGTCGGGGAAGCTTTCTTT
v_call: TRBV24-1
clone_size: many
cdr3_length: 12
d_call: .
j_call: TRBJ1-1

cdr3_aa: CASSPDRGRTF
cdr3_nt: TGTGCCAGCAGCCCTGACAGGGGCCGCACCTTC
v_call: TRBV3-2
clone_size: .
cdr3_length: 11
d_call: .
j_call: TRBJ1-2

cdr3_aa: CASSRTGASSYNSPLHF
cdr3_nt: TGTGCCAGCTCACGGACAGGAGCTAGCTCCTATAATTCACCCCTCCACTTT
v_call: TRBV18
clone_size: few
cdr3_length: 17
d_call: TRBD1
j_call: TRBJ1-6

cdr3_aa: CASSPGTGAYNEQFF
cdr3_nt: TGTGCCAGCAGCCCCGGGACAGGGGCATACAATGAGCAGTTCTTC
v_call: TRBV18
clone_size: many
cdr3_length: 15
d_call: TRBD1
j_call: TRBJ2-1

cdr3_aa: CASSLVRTHSGWMQYF
cdr3_nt: TGTGCCAGCAGCTTAGTCCGGACCCACTCAGGATGGATGCAGTATTTT
v_call: TRBV7-2
clone_size: .
cdr3_length: 16
d_call: .
j_call: TRBJ2-3

cdr3_aa: CASSFGLAVITGELFF
cdr3_nt: TGCGCCAGCAGCTTCGGACTAGCGGTTATCACCGGGGAGCTGTTTTTT
v_call: TRBV4-3
clone_size: few
cdr3_length: 16
d_call: TRBD2
j_call: TRBJ2-2

cdr3_aa: CAISPQTGGADTQYF
cdr3_nt: TGTGCCATCAGTCCCCAAACGGGAGGAGCAGATACGCAGTATTTT
v_call: TRBV10-3
clone_size: once
cdr3_length: 15
d_call: TRBD2
j_call: TRBJ2-3

cdr3_aa: CASSQVGRAFF
cdr3_nt: TGTGCCAGCAGCCAAGTGGGTCGAGCTTTCTTT
v_call: TRBV3-1
clone_size: .
cdr3_length: 11
d_call: .
j_call: TRBJ1-1

cdr3_aa: CATSSHLSGANVLTF
cdr3_nt: TGTGCCACCAGCAGCCATTTATCTGGGGCCAACGTCCTGACTTTC
v_call: TRBV15
clone_size: .
cdr3_length: 15
d_call: .
j_call: TRBJ2-6